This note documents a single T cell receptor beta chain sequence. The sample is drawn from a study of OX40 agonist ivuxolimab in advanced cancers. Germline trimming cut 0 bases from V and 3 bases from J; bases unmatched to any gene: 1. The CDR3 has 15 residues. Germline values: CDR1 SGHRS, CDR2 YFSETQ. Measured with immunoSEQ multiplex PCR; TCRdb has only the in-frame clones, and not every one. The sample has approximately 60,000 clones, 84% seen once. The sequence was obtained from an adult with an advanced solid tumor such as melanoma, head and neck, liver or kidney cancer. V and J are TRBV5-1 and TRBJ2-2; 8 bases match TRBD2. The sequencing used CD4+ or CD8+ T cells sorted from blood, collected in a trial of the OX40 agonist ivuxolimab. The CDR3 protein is CASSLVGGDTGELFF. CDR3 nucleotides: TGCGCCAGCAGCTTGGTCGGGGGGGACACCGGGGAGCTGTTTTTT.